These T cell receptor beta chains were read from a single sample in a study of shared clonotypes between healthy human individuals. This table comes from immunoSEQ multiplex PCR, and its TCRdb copy is limited to in-frame clones, with some not included. The table records 2 million to 2.5 million clones, approximately 96% of them present only once. Sequenced sample: naive CD4+ T cells sorted from blood. These receptor sequences come from a man between 18 and 29 years old in good health. The CDR3 runs from the conserved cysteine through the conserved F or W. The order of the fields is J gene, V gene, CDR3 protein.

j_gene: TRBJ2-1
v_gene: TRBV7-9
CDR3aa: CASSGRDYGNEQFF

j_gene: TRBJ2-5
v_gene: TRBV5-1
CDR3aa: CASSPGTSGGAETQYF

j_gene: TRBJ1-3
v_gene: TRBV4-1
CDR3aa: CASSLPDRSGNTIYF

j_gene: TRBJ2-3
v_gene: TRBV29-1
CDR3aa: CSVAAGTDTQYF

j_gene: TRBJ1-5
v_gene: TRBV30
CDR3aa: CAWSGSNQPQHF

j_gene: TRBJ1-1
v_gene: TRBV7-2
CDR3aa: CASSPPGTVNTEAFF

j_gene: TRBJ1-2
v_gene: TRBV7-8
CDR3aa: CASSLEGSANYGYTF

j_gene: TRBJ2-1
v_gene: TRBV5-1
CDR3aa: CASSLDRGSSYNEQFF

j_gene: TRBJ1-2
v_gene: TRBV28
CDR3aa: CAIRTGGVLVDGYTF

j_gene: TRBJ2-5
v_gene: TRBV18
CDR3aa: CASYSDRGRETQYF

j_gene: TRBJ2-7
v_gene: TRBV5-1
CDR3aa: CASSLVGQRSYEQYF

j_gene: TRBJ1-1
v_gene: TRBV11-1
CDR3aa: CASSLQGEKGTEAFF

j_gene: TRBJ2-7
v_gene: TRBV28
CDR3aa: CASSLPGTGGNEQYF